One and the same sample provided the 7 T cell receptor beta chains below, sequenced in a study of blood T cell repertoires in COVID-19. Sequencing used immunoSEQ multiplex PCR; TCRdb keeps in-frame clones, though not all of them. The data hold 200,000 to 300,000 clones, with about four fifths observed a single time. The sample comprised peripheral blood. The source of these receptors is a man aged 50 or older with acute or convalescent COVID-19.

The table lists this clone with a count of one. The chain carries TRBV6-1 and TRBJ1-1, with 7 bases fitting TRBD1. The CDR3 has 14 amino acids. V shed 3 bases, J shed 6 bases, and the junction held 7 bases outside the gene matches. Germline V gives CDR1 MNHNS, CDR2 SASEGT. The CDR3, as DNA: TGTGCCAGCAGTGAGTTGGGACAGCTGGCTGAAGCTTTCTTT. Amino acids: CASSELGQLAEAFF.

In this sample, this clone turned up a few times. This rearrangement joins TRBV2 to TRBJ2-7; tentatively, D is TRBD2 (5 bases). V was shortened by 7 bases and J by 3 bases, with 10 bases between the two germline ends. Germline CDR1 reads SNHLY; CDR2 reads FYNNEI. The CDR3 loop spans 12 amino acids. CDR3 region: CASNRELYEQYF. CDR3 nucleotides: TGTGCCAGCAACCGGGAACTCTACGAGCAGTACTTC.

As regards this clone: The same CDR3 is also encoded by other DNA sequences in this sample. The V call is TRBV20-1, the J call TRBJ2-7; D gene ambiguous. The CDR3 totals 11 residues. Germline lookup yields CDR1 DFQATT and CDR2 SNEGSKA (reference sequence). V was shortened by 3 bases and J by 3 bases, with 6 bases between the two germline ends. The CDR3 region is CSASGGYEQYF. CDR3 nucleotide sequence: TGCAGTGCTAGTGGCGGCTACGAGCAGTACTTC.

The rearrangement links TRBV29-1 to TRBJ2-5, with TRBD1 matching over 7 bases. The V gene's germline CDR1 is SQVTM and CDR2 ANQGSEA. After removal of 7 bases from V and 3 bases from J, the junction contained 14 bases not matched to a gene. The CDR3 is 15 amino acids. The CDR3 DNA sequence: TGCAGCGCACTACAGGGGTTCAATACGGAAGAGACCCAGTACTTC. Protein sequence: CSALQGFNTEETQYF.

A few counts support this clone. The chain carries TRBV6-5 and TRBJ1-2; 8 bases fit TRBD1. There are 15 residues in the CDR3. V was clipped by 5 bases and J by 4 bases; unmatched bases: 9. Germline V gene sequence: CDR1 MNHEY, CDR2 SVGAGI. The CDR3 DNA reads TGTGCCAGCAGTCAGGACAGGGACGGGATCTATGGCTACACCTTC. Protein: CASSQDRDGIYGYTF.

This clone showed up just once. V usage is TRBV7-9 and J usage is TRBJ2-1; possible D gene TRBD1, 5 bases. V lost 5 bases and J 5 bases, leaving 10 bases between the germline ends. Germline V gives CDR1 SEHNR, CDR2 FQNEAQ (reference sequence). This CDR3 has 13 residues. CDR3 residues: CASSPQGNNEQFF. The DNA of the CDR3 is TGTGCCAGCAGCCCCCAGGGAAACAATGAGCAGTTCTTC.

The gene calls are TRBV2 and TRBJ1-5; D call uncertain. Deletions cut 3 bases from V and 9 bases from J, with 15 bases between. Germline assignment: CDR1 SNHLY and CDR2 FYNNEI. This CDR3 comprises 14 residues. Here the CDR3 DNA reads TGTGCCAGCAGTGAGGCAGGCCTTGTTTGGCCCCAGCATTTT. Protein: CASSEAGLVWPQHF.